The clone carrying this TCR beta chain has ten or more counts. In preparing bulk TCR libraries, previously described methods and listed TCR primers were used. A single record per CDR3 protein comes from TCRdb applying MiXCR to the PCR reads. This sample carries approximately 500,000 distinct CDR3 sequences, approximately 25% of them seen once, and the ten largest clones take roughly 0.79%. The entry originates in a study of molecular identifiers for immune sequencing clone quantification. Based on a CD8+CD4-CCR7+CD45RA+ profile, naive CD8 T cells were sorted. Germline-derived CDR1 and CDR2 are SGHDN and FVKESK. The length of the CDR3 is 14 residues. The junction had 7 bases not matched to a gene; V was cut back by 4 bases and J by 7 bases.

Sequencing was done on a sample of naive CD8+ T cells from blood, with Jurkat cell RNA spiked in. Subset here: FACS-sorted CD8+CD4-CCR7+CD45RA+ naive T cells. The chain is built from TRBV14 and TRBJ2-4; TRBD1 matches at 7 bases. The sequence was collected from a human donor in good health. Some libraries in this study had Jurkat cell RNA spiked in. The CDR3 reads CASSRKPQGNIQYF. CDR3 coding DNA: TGTGCCAGCAGCCGGAAGCCACAGGGGAACATTCAGTACTTC.